This TCR beta chain emerged from a study of monozygotic twins with inflammatory bowel disease. Study conclusions and caveats: Healthy co-twins had higher TCRbeta inverse Simpson diversity than their IBD twins. Treatment differences in immunosuppression may have added variability to the repertoires of patients.

CDR1 is DFQATT, CDR2 SNEGSKA, per germline (reference sequence). The length of the CDR3 is 14 residues. In eight separate reactions per sample, cDNA was generated. Added by template switching were UMIs that each held a 6-nucleotide sample barcode. One entry per CDR3 protein, without DNA, is what TCRdb gives after re-calling the 5' RACE reads. Its clone listing holds about 420,000 distinct CDR3 sequences. To note about this clonotype: Its target is not known.

The sequencing input was blood. This clonotype was sampled from a human donor with ulcerative colitis or Crohn's disease, or a healthy co-twin of an affected twin (not recorded which). The chain recombines TRBV20-1 with TRBJ2-2; TCRdb indicates TRBD2, and absent DNA this call remains unverified. CDR3: CSARTGLATGELFF.